Listed here are 9 T cell receptor beta chains from one sample, sequenced in a study of T cell responses to AZD1222 COVID-19 vaccine. The data were produced by immunoSEQ multiplex PCR, yet TCRdb's version contains in-frame clones alone and is incomplete. Here the sample spans 170,000 or so clones, roughly 88% being singletons. The specimen comprised peripheral blood, sampled 28 days after the second AZD1222 dose. These receptors were collected from an adult who received the AZD1222 COVID-19 vaccine.

In this sample, this clone turned up once. The same CDR3 can be traced to other DNA sequences in this sample. The chain employs TRBV5-1 and TRBJ2-7; D is perhaps TRBD1 or TRBD2 (5 bases each). The CDR3 extends over 13 amino acids. Germline V gene lookup returns CDR1 SGHRS and CDR2 YFSETQ. V was trimmed by 0 bases and J by 4 bases, leaving 8 bases between them. CDR3 region: CASSLGDAYEQYF. Here the CDR3 DNA reads TGCGCCAGCAGCTTGGGGGACGCTTACGAGCAGTACTTC.

The rearrangement joins TRBV7-8 to TRBJ2-1; D might be TRBD1 or TRBD2, each matching 5 bases. This CDR3 is built from 20 residues. Germline CDR1 SGHVS, CDR2 FQNEAQ. Trimming took 2 bases from V and 10 from J, leaving 33 bases between them. In DNA form, the CDR3 reads TGTGCCAGCAGCTTAACCGCTACCCGTCGGGGACCTTACTCCTCGCACGAGCAGTTCTTC. Its protein is CASSLTATRRGPYSSHEQFF.

The gene calls are TRBV4-2 and TRBJ1-1; D ambiguous. Germline CDR1 and CDR2: LGHNA and YNFKEQ. The CDR3 totals 14 residues. Trimming shortened V by 0 bases and J by 0 bases, and 5 bases separated the two germline ends. CDR3 in amino acids: CASSQDFLNTEAFF. The CDR3 coding sequence is TGTGCCAGCAGCCAAGATTTCCTGAACACTGAAGCTTTCTTT.

The rearrangement joins TRBV5-4 to TRBJ2-2; 11 bases agree with TRBD1. The CDR3 runs to 17 residues. With V trimmed by 4 bases and J by 6 bases, 11 bases remained unmatched. Germline V gene data show CDR1 as SGHNT and CDR2 as YYREEE (reference sequence). This chain's CDR3 is CASSIEPGQGDAGELFF. The CDR3 DNA follows: TGTGCCAGCAGCATAGAACCGGGACAGGGGGACGCCGGGGAGCTGTTTTTT.

The chain recombines TRBV2 with TRBJ2-1; D ambiguous. CDR3 length: 15 amino acids. V was cut by 7 bases and J by 6 bases, with 19 bases left in between. Germline V gene data show CDR1 as SNHLY and CDR2 as FYNNEI. DNA for the CDR3: TGTGCCAGCACCCCCACGGACCGATGGGGCAATGAGCAGTTCTTC. Its protein product is CASTPTDRWGNEQFF.

The chain couples TRBV9 to TRBJ2-3, with D hard to call. Trimming removed 1 base from V and 6 bases from J, with 12 bases in between. The CDR3 covers 14 residues. Germline lookup yields CDR1 SGDLS and CDR2 YYNGEE. In nucleotides, the CDR3 is TGTGCCAGCAGCGTAAGTCGAAACACGGATACGCAGTATTTT. It codes for CASSVSRNTDTQYF.

The rearrangement links TRBV3-1 (or the pseudogene TRBV3-2) to TRBJ1-2, with D possibly being TRBD1 (6 bases). Germline V gives CDR1 LGHDT, CDR2 YNNKEL (reference sequence). V was clipped by 3 bases and J by 8 bases, with 10 bases between them. The CDR3 runs 12 residues. Written as DNA, the CDR3 is TGTGCCAGCAGCCAGGGGGCTCCGGGCTACACCTTC. Protein product: CASSQGAPGYTF.

The chain recombines TRBV19 with TRBJ2-2; possible D gene TRBD1, 6 bases. The ends were cut back, 6 bases at V and 5 bases at J, with 13 bases in the middle. Germline V gene lookup returns CDR1 LNHDA and CDR2 SQIVND (reference sequence). The CDR3 runs to 14 residues. The CDR3 loop reads CASSPGAGTGELFF. Here the CDR3 DNA reads TGTGCCAGTAGCCCAGGGGCCGGAACCGGGGAGCTGTTTTTT.

This clone was counted a few times. J is TRBJ2-3 and V is TRBV11-3, with D unresolved. The CDR3 has 14 amino acids. Germline V CDR1 and CDR2: SGHNT, YENEEA. V was shortened by 4 bases and J by 2 bases, with 10 bases between the two germline ends. In DNA form, the CDR3 reads TGTGCCAGCAGCTCGTACAGAGACACAGATACGCAGTATTTT. Amino acids: CASSSYRDTDTQYF. Filled out from reference TRBV11-3 and TRBJ2-3, the complete variable domain reads EAGVVQSPRYKIIEKKQPVAFWCNPISGHNTLYWYLQNLGQGPELLIRYENEEAVDDSQLPKDRFSAERLKGVDSTLKIQPAELGDSAVYLCASSSYRDTDTQYFGPGTRLTVL.